The present T cell receptor beta chain was sequenced within a study of blood T cell repertoires in COVID-19. Study-wide context: Samples came from the United States, Italy and Spain, spanning acute and convalescent COVID-19.

Per the authors' pipeline: The authors estimated nucleated cell counts from reference gene primer amplification. Sequencing was performed with immunoSEQ multiplex PCR; in TCRdb, only in-frame clones are kept and a portion is missing. That table furnishes V, J and clone size, whereas the DNA furnished D and trimming. Of 90,000 to 120,000 clones listed, under 95% are singletons. Germline V lookup: CDR1 SGDLS, CDR2 YYNGEE. Trimming pared 3 bases from V and 1 base from J, leaving 10 bases between. The CDR3 sequence is 14 residues long. This clonotype was sampled from a woman in her twenties or thirties with acute or convalescent COVID-19. The specimen was peripheral blood. V and J are TRBV9 and TRBJ1-1; TRBD1 might be the D (5 bases). The CDR3 bases are TGTGCCAGCAGCGGAATCGGGGGGAACACTGAAGCTTTCTTT. It is translated as CASSGIGGNTEAFF.